Below are 11 T cell receptor beta chains sequenced from a single sample in a study of blood T cell repertoires in COVID-19 (dated by TCRdb to between 2020 and 2021). Libraries were made using the immunoSEQ multiplex PCR assay. Held by TCRdb, this immuneACCESS table contains in-frame sequences only and omits some clones. Under half of the omission traces to an unresolved V gene where checked; the cause of the rest is unknown. The sample table shows 200,000 to 250,000 clones, and about nine tenths are seen once. Approximately 2.6% of the sample lies in the top ten. Material: peripheral blood. Source of these receptors: a man aged 25 to 40 with COVID-19, enrolled during active disease.

This rearrangement joins TRBV5-1 to TRBJ2-1, with D uncertain. The CDR3 totals 16 residues. V was clipped by 4 bases and J by 1 base, with 15 bases between them. CDR1 is SGHRS, CDR2 YFSETQ, per germline. The CDR3 protein is CASSRGEADSYNEQFF. CDR3 in DNA: TGCGCCAGCAGCCGTGGCGAGGCTGATTCCTACAATGAGCAGTTCTTC.

The gene calls are TRBV9 and TRBJ1-2; perhaps TRBD1 as D (6 bases). The germline gives CDR1 SGDLS, CDR2 YYNGEE. V gave up 3 bases and J gave up 8 bases, with 17 bases separating them. The CDR3 covers 14 residues. CDR3 amino acids: CASSAGGQSGGYTF. CDR3 nucleotides: TGTGCCAGCAGCGCGGGGGGGCAGTCGGGCGGCTACACCTTC.

The rearrangement joins TRBV10-3 to TRBJ2-3; 12 positions agree with TRBD2. Germline V gene sequence: CDR1 ENHRY, CDR2 SYGVKD. Germline trimming cut 2 bases from V and 0 bases from J; bases unmatched to any gene: 0. This CDR3 is 16 amino acids long. The CDR3 nucleotides are TGTGCCATCAGTGAGGGGACTAGCGGGAGCACAGATACGCAGTATTTT. Translated: CAISEGTSGSTDTQYF.

This chain connects TRBV4-1 to TRBJ2-1; D is ambiguous. Trimming shortened V by 5 bases and J by 2 bases, and 19 bases separated the two germline ends. Germline assignment: CDR1 MGHRA and CDR2 YSYEKL. The CDR3 is 17 amino acids. CDR3 residues: CASSKTPRATPYNEQFF. CDR3 nucleotide sequence: TGCGCCAGCAGCAAAACCCCTAGAGCGACCCCCTACAATGAGCAGTTCTTC.

The chain recombines TRBV7-2 with TRBJ2-7; 12 nucleotides agree with TRBD2. The V gene end was trimmed by 6 bases and the J gene end by 0 bases; junction bases not matched to a gene: 9. Germline V gene sequence: CDR1 SGHTA, CDR2 FQGNSA. The CDR3 extends over 17 amino acids. The CDR3 coding sequence is TGTGCCAGCAGTCGGACTAGCGGGATGGCCAGCTCCTACGAGCAGTACTTC. Encoded protein: CASSRTSGMASSYEQYF.

V and J are TRBV24-1 and TRBJ2-1; D possibly corresponds to TRBD2 (6 bases). The V gene lost 1 base and the J gene lost 3 bases, with 12 bases spanning the gap. CDR3 length equals 16 residues. The germline V gene has CDR1 KGHDR and CDR2 SFDVKD. CDR3 sequence: CATSDFGRDGYNEQFF. The CDR3 DNA sequence: TGTGCCACCAGTGATTTTGGGCGGGACGGCTACAATGAGCAGTTCTTC.

The rearrangement joins TRBV18 to TRBJ1-1; D gene unclear. Per the germline V gene, CDR1 is KGHSH and CDR2 is LQKENI. V was trimmed by 5 bases and J by 7 bases, leaving 11 bases between them. The CDR3 spans 12 residues. CDR3 DNA sequence: TGTGCCAGCTCAGGCACCACATTTGAAGCTTTCTTT. Its protein is CASSGTTFEAFF. Drawing the rest from reference TRBV18 and TRBJ1-1, the complete variable domain is NAGVMQNPRHLVRRRGQEARLRCSPMKGHSHVYWYRQLPEEGLKFMVYLQKENIIDESGMPKERFSAEFPKEGPSILRIQQVVRGDSAAYFCASSGTTFEAFFGQGTRLTVV.

This clone was recorded once. V and J are TRBV4-3 and TRBJ1-1, with D perhaps matching TRBD1 (6 bases). There are 15 residues in the CDR3. Trimming pared 4 bases from V and 0 bases from J, leaving 12 bases between. CDR1 and CDR2 (germline): LGHNA, YSLEER. The CDR3 sequence is CASSRGTPMNTEAFF. The DNA for the CDR3 is TGCGCCAGCAGCCGAGGGACACCTATGAACACTGAAGCTTTCTTT.

This chain joins TRBV18 and TRBJ1-1; TRBD1 might be the D (6 bases). V gave up 3 bases and J gave up 5 bases, with 19 bases separating them. This CDR3 is built from 16 residues. Germline CDR1 and CDR2: KGHSH and LQKENI. CDR3 protein: CASSPAIAGAGTEAFF. The CDR3 DNA is TGTGCCAGCTCACCCGCTATAGCGGGGGCGGGGACTGAAGCTTTCTTT.

This clone was detected only once. V usage is TRBV7-3 and J usage is TRBJ1-4, with D perhaps TRBD1 (5 bases). CDR1 is SGHTA, CDR2 FQGTGA, per germline. This CDR3 is built from 15 residues. Trimming left V 0 bases short and J 4 bases short, with 9 bases between. The CDR3 is CASSLTGEGNEKLFF. CDR3 DNA: TGTGCCAGCAGCTTAACGGGGGAGGGTAATGAAAAACTGTTTTTT. Variable domain in full (rest from reference TRBV7-3 and TRBJ1-4): GAGVSQTPSNKVTEKGKYVELRCDPISGHTALYWYRQSLGQGPEFLIYFQGTGAADDSGLPNDRFFAVRPEGSVSTLKIQRTERGDSAVYLCASSLTGEGNEKLFFGSGTQLSVL.

V is TRBV3-1 (or the pseudogene TRBV3-2) and J is TRBJ1-2; TRBD1 agrees at 7 bases. J lost 1 base, V lost 2 bases, and 4 bases had no gene match. CDR1 is LGHDT, CDR2 YNNKEL, per germline (reference sequence). The CDR3 length is 15 residues. Written as DNA, the CDR3 is TGTGCCAGCAGCCAAAACAGGGGAAGTAACTATGGCTACACCTTC. Translation gives CASSQNRGSNYGYTF.